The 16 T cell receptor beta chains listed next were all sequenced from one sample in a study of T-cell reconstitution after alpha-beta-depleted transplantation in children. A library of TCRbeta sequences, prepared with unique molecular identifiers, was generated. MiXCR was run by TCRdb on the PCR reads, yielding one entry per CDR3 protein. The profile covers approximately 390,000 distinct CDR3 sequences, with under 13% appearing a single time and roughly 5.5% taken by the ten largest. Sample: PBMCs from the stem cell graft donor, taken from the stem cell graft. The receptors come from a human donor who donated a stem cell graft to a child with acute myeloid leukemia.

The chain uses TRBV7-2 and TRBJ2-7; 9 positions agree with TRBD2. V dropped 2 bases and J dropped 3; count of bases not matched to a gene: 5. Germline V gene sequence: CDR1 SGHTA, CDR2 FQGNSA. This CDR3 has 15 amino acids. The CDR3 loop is CASSLSAGGFYEQYF. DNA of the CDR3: TGTGCCAGCAGCTTATCAGCGGGAGGATTCTACGAGCAGTACTTC.

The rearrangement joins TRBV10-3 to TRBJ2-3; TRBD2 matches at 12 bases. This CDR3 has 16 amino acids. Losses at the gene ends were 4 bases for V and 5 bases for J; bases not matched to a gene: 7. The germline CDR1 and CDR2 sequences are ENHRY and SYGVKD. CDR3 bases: TGTGCCATCAGTGCTCTGAGACTAGCGGGAGAAGATACGCAGTATTTT. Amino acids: CAISALRLAGEDTQYF.

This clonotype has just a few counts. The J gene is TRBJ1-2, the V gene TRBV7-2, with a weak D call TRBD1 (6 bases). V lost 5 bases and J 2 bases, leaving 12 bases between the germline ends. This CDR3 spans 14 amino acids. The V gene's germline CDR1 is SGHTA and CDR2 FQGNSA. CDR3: CASSAGHLNYGYTF. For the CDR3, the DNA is TGTGCCAGCAGCGCGGGACATCTGAACTATGGCTACACCTTC.

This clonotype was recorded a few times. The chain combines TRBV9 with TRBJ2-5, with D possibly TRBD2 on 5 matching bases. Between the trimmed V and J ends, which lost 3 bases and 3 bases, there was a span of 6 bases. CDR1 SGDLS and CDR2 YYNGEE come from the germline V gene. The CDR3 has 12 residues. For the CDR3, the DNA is TGTGCCAGCAGCGCGGAGGAAGAGACCCAGTACTTC. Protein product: CASSAEEETQYF. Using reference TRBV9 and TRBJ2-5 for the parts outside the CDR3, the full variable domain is DSGVTQTPKHLITATGQRVTLRCSPRSGDLSVYWYQQSLDQGLQFLIQYYNGEERAKGNILERFSAQQFPDLHSELNLSSLELGDSALYFCASSAEEETQYFGPGTRLLVL.

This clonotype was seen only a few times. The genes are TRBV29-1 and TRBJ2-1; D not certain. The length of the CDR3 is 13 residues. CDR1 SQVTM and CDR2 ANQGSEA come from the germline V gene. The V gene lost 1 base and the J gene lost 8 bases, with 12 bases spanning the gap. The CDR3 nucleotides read TGCAGCGTTGAAGGGGCCCGAGTGGATGAGCAGTTCTTC. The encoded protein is CSVEGARVDEQFF.

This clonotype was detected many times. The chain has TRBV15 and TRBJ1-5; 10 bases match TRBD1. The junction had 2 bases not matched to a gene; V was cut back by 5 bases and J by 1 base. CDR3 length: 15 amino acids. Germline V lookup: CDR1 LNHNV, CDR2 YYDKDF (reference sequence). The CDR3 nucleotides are TGTGCCACCAGCGTGACAGGGGGCAGCAATCAGCCCCAGCATTTT. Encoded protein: CATSVTGGSNQPQHF.

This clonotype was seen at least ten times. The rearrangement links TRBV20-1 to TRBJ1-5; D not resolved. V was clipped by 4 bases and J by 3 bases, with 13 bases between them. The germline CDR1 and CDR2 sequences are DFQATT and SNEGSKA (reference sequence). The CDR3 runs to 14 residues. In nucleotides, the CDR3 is TGCAGTGCTACCCTCACGGGTTACAATCAGCCCCAGCATTTT. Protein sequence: CSATLTGYNQPQHF.

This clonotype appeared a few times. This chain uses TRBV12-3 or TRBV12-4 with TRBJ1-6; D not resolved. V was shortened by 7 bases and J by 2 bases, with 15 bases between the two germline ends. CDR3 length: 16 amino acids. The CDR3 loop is CASTTLRVTYNSPLHF. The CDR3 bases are TGTGCCAGCACCACACTCCGGGTCACCTATAATTCACCCCTCCACTTT.

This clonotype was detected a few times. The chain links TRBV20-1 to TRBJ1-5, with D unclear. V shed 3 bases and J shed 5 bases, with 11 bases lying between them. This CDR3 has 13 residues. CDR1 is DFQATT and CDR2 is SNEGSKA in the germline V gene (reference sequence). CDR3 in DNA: TGCAGTGCTAGCGGCAGACCTTATCAGCCCCAGCATTTT. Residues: CSASGRPYQPQHF.

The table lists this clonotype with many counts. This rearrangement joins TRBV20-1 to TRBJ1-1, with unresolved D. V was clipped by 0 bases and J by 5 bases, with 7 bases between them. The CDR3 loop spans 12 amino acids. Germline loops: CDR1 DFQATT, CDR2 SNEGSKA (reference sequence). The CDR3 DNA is TGCAGTGCTAGAGATAGGGAGACTGAAGCTTTCTTT. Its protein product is CSARDRETEAFF.

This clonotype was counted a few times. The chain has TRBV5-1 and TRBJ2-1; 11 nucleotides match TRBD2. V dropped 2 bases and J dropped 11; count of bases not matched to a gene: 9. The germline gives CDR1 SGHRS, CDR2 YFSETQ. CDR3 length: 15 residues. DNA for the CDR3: TGCGCCAGCAGCTTCGGGGGGACTAGCGGCGAAAAGCAGTTCTTC. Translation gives CASSFGGTSGEKQFF.

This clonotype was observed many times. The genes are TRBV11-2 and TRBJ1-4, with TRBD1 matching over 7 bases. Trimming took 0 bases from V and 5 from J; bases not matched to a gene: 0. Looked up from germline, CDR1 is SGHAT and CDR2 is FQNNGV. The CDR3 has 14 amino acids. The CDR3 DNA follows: TGTGCCAGCAGCTTAGACAGGGGGAATGAAAAACTGTTTTTT. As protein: CASSLDRGNEKLFF.

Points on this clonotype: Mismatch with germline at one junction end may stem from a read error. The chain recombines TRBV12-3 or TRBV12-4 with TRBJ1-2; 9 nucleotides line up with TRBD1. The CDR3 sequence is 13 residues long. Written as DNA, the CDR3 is TGTGCCAGCAGTGACAGGGGGAACTATGGCTGCACCTTC. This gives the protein CASSDRGNYGCTF.

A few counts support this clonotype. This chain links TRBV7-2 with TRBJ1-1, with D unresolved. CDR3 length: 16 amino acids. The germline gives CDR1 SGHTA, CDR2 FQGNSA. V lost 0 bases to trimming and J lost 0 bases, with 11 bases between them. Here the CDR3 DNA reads TGTGCCAGCAGCTTAGCGCGCGGGCGCATGAACACTGAAGCTTTCTTT. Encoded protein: CASSLARGRMNTEAFF. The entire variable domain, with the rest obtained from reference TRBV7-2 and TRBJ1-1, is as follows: GAGVSQSPSNKVTEKGKDVELRCDPISGHTALYWYRQSLGQGLEFLIYFQGNSAPDKSGLPSDRFSAERTGGSVSTLTIQRTQQEDSAVYLCASSLARGRMNTEAFFGQGTRLTVV.

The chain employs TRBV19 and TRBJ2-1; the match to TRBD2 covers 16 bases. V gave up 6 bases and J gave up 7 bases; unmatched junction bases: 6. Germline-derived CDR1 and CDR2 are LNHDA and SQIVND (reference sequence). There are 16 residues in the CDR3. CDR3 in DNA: TGTGCCAGTAGGGGACTAGCGGGGGGGAGTAGTAATGAGCAGTTCTTC. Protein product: CASRGLAGGSSNEQFF.

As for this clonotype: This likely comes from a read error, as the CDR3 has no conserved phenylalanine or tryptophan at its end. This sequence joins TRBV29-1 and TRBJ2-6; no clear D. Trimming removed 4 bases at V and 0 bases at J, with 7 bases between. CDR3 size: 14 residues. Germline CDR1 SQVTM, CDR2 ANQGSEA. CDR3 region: CSVGVCSGANVLTL. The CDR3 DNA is TGCAGCGTTGGGGTTTGCTCTGGGGCCAACGTCCTGACTTTG.